The following is a T cell receptor (beta chain) sequence with its context. These data are taken from a study of T cell responses to AZD1222 COVID-19 vaccine. Trimming cost V 7 bases and J 5 bases, with 11 bases left between them. This CDR3 spans 13 amino acids. Germline values: CDR1 WSHSY, CDR2 SAAADI. Generated by immunoSEQ multiplex PCR, the TCRdb table keeps only in-frame clones and is missing some. The data hold roughly 120,000 clones, with 88% observed a single time. This rearrangement joins TRBV10-2 to TRBJ2-2, with D unclear. The starting material was peripheral blood, obtained on day 0 of AZD1222 vaccination. The TCR originated in an adult in good health. Here the CDR3 reads CASTRTDTGELFF. The CDR3 nucleotides read TGCGCCAGCACTCGGACGGATACCGGGGAGCTGTTTTTT.